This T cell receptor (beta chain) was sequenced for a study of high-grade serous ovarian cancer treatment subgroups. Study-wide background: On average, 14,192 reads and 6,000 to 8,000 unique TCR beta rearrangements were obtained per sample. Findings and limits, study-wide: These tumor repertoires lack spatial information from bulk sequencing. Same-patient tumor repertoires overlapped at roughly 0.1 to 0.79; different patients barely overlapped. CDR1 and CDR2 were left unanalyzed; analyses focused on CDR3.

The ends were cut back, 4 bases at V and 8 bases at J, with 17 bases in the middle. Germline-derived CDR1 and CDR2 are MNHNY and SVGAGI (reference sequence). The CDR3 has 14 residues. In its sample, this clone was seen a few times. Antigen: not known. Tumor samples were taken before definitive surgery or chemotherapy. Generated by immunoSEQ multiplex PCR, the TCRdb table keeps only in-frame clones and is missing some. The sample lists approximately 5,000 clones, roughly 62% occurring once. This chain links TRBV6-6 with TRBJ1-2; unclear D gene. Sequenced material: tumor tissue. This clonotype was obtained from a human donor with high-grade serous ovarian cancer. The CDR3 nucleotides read TGTGCCAGCAGTTCCTCGGCGCAAGCGGGCGGCTACACCTTC. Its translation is CASSSSAQAGGYTF.